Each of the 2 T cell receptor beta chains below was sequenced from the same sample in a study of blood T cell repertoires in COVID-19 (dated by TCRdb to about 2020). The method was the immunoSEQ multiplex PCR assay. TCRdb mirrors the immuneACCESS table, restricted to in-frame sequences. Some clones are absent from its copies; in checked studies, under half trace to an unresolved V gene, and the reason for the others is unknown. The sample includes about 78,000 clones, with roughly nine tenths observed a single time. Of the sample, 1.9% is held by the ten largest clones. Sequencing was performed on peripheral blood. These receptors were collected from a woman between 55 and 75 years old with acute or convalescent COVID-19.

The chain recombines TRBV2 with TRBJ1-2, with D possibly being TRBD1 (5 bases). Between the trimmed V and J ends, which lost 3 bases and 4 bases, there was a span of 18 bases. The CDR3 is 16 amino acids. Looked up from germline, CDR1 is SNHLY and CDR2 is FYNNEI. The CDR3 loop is CASSDRGGRAGYGYTF. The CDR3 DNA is TGTGCCAGCAGTGATAGGGGAGGCAGGGCTGGCTATGGCTACACCTTC.

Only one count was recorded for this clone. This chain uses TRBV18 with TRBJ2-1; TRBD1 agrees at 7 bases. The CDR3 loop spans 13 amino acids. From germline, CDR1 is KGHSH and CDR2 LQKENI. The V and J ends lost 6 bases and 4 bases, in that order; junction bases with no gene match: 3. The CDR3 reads CASSRDSYNEQFF. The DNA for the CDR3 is TGTGCCAGCTCCCGGGACAGTTACAATGAGCAGTTCTTC.